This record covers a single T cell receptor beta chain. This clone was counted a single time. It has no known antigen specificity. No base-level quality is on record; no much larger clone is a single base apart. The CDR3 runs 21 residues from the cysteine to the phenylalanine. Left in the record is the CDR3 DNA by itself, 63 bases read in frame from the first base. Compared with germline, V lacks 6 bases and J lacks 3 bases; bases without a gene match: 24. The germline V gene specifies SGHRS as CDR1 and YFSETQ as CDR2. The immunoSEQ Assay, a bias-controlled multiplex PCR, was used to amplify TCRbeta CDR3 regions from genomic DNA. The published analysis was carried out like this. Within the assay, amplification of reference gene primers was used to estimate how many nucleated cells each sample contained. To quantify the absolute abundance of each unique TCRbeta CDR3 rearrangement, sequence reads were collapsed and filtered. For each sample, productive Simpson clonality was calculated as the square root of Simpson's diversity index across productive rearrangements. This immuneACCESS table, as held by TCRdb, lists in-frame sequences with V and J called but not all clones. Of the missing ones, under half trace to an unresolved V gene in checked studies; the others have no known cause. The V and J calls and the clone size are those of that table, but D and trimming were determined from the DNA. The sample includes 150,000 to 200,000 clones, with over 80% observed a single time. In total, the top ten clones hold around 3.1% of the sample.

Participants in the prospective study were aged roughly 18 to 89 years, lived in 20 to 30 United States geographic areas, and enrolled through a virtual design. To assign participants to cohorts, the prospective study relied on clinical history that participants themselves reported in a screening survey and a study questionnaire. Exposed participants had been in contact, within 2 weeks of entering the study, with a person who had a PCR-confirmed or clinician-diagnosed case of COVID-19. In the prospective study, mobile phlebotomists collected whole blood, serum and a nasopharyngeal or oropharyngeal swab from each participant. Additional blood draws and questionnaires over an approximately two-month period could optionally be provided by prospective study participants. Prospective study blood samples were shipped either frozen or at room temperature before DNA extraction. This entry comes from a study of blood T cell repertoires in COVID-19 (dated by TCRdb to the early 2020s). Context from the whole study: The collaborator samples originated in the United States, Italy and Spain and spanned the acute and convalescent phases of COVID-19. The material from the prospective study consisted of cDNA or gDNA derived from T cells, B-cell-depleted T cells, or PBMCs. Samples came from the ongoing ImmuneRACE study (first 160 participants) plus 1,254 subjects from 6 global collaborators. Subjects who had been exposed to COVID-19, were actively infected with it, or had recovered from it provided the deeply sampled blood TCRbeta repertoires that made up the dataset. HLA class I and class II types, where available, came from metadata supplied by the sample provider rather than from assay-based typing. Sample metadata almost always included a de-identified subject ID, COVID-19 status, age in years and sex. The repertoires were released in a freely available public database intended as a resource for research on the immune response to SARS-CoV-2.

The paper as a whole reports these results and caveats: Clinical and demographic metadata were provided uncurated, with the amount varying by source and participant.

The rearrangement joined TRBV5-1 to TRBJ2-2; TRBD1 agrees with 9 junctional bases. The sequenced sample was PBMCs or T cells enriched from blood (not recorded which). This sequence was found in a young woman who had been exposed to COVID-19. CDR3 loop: CASTPWGMGQGWRTDTGELFF. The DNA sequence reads TGCGCCAGCACCCCGTGGGGTATGGGACAGGGCTGGCGAACGGACACCGGGGAGCTGTTTTTT.